The 25 T cell receptor beta chains reported below all come from one sample, sequenced in a study of CD8 T cells in ankylosing spondylitis. TCRdb independently ran MiXCR on the 5' RACE reads; one entry per CDR3 protein. Seen here are some 250,000 distinct CDR3 sequences, roughly a quarter observed once, and the top ten hold around 0.58%. The sample was blood, either unsorted or a sorted T cell fraction (not recorded which). The receptors were sampled from a male donor with ankylosing spondylitis or in good health (not recorded which).

This clonotype was detected a few times. This chain uses TRBV20-1 with TRBJ1-2, with 7 nucleotides matching TRBD1. CDR1 is DFQATT and CDR2 is SNEGSKA in the germline V gene (reference sequence). The CDR3 length is 13 residues. This chain's CDR3 is CSADREVYYGYTF. In DNA, the CDR3 is TGCAGCGCTGACAGGGAAGTATACTATGGCTACACCTTC.

The CDR3 loop is CSAPIDGYYGYTF. The CDR3 nucleotides are TGCAGTGCGCCGATCGACGGTTACTATGGCTACACCTTC. The V call is TRBV20-1, the J call TRBJ1-2; D is undetermined. Trimming stripped 6 bases from V and 3 bases from J, with 14 bases between. The CDR3 contains 13 residues. Germline CDR1 is DFQATT and CDR2 is SNEGSKA (reference sequence).

This rearrangement joins TRBV10-3 to TRBJ1-5; no reliable D call. Per germline, CDR1 ENHRY and CDR2 SYGVKD. The CDR3 extends over 13 amino acids. The ends were cut back, 6 bases at V and 6 bases at J, with 12 bases in the middle. DNA for the CDR3: TGTGCCATCAGCCCGGAGGCGCCTCAGCCCCAGCATTTT. Translating it yields CAISPEAPQPQHF.

This chain links TRBV6-1 with TRBJ2-3, with D perhaps TRBD2 (5 bases). The CDR3 length is 15 residues. Trimming removed 2 bases at V and 1 base at J, with 10 bases between. Germline-derived CDR1 and CDR2 are MNHNS and SASEGT. CDR3 protein: CASSESRARTDTQYF. As DNA, the CDR3 is TGTGCCAGCAGTGAATCGCGGGCGCGCACAGATACGCAGTATTTT.

The CDR3 DNA reads TGTGCCAGCGGCCTCGGGCGGTACACAGATACGCAGTATTTT. As protein: CASGLGRYTDTQYF. This chain joins TRBV6-1 and TRBJ2-3; D is ambiguous. V lost 8 bases and J 2 bases, leaving 14 bases between the germline ends. Germline V gene data show CDR1 as MNHNS and CDR2 as SASEGT. The CDR3 spans 14 residues.

The J gene is TRBJ2-6, the V gene TRBV10-3; tentatively, D is TRBD2 (5 bases). V was clipped by 6 bases and J by 1 base, with 19 bases between them. CDR1 is ENHRY and CDR2 is SYGVKD in the germline V gene. The CDR3 runs to 18 residues. The chain's CDR3 is CAISVAYPAGSGANVLTF. The CDR3 DNA follows: TGTGCCATCAGCGTAGCGTATCCCGCAGGATCTGGGGCCAACGTCCTGACTTTC.

In its sample, this clonotype was seen once. The rearrangement joins TRBV5-6 to TRBJ2-5, with TRBD1 matching 10 bases. V dropped 0 bases and J dropped 6; count of bases not matched to a gene: 5. This CDR3 is 15 amino acids long. Germline loops: CDR1 SGHDT, CDR2 YYEEEE. CDR3 nucleotides: TGTGCCAGCAGCTTGGCCCGGGACAGGGGAAAGACCCAGTACTTC. Its protein is CASSLARDRGKTQYF.

This clonotype was detected many times. J is TRBJ2-5 and V is TRBV20-1; D is unclear. Germline V gives CDR1 DFQATT, CDR2 SNEGSKA (reference sequence). Trimming took off 0 bases at V and 9 bases at J, with 11 bases between the two ends. CDR3 length equals 12 residues. DNA of the CDR3: TGCAGTGCTAGAGATCGATCCTCCCCCCAGTACTTC. Translating gives CSARDRSSPQYF.

This clonotype was seen ten or more times. The chain employs TRBV20-1 and TRBJ1-4; D gene ambiguous. CDR3 length: 13 amino acids. V shed 3 bases and J shed 6 bases, with 11 bases lying between them. Looked up from germline, CDR1 is DFQATT and CDR2 is SNEGSKA (reference sequence). Written as DNA, the CDR3 is TGCAGTGCTAGTCGGAACCGCTATGAAAAACTGTTTTTT. Translation: CSASRNRYEKLFF.

This clonotype has a count of ten or more. The chain is built from TRBV6-1 and TRBJ2-5, with 8 bases fitting TRBD2. CDR3 length equals 14 residues. The junction had 11 bases not matched to a gene; V was cut back by 2 bases and J by 12 bases. Germline-derived CDR1 and CDR2 are MNHNS and SASEGT. The CDR3 here is CASSELVGGGPEYF. In DNA form, the CDR3 reads TGTGCCAGCAGTGAACTCGTGGGCGGGGGGCCGGAGTACTTC.

This clonotype was recorded many times. The V call is TRBV28, the J call TRBJ1-2; D is unresolved. V shed 3 bases and J shed 5 bases, with 7 bases lying between them. Germline V gives CDR1 MDHEN, CDR2 SYDVKM. This CDR3 has 12 amino acids. The CDR3 is CASSFMQYGYTF. CDR3 nucleotides: TGTGCCAGCAGTTTCATGCAGTATGGCTACACCTTC.

This sequence joins TRBV10-1 and TRBJ2-1, with 11 bases that match TRBD2. The CDR3 is 15 residues long. Germline CDR1 WNHNN, CDR2 SYGVQD (reference sequence). The junction had 2 bases not matched to a gene; V was cut back by 3 bases and J by 4 bases. CDR3 nucleotides: TGCGCCAGCAGTGAAGGGACTAGCGGATACAATGAGCAGTTCTTC. Translated, it gives CASSEGTSGYNEQFF.

The J gene is TRBJ1-5, the V gene TRBV6-1, with D perhaps TRBD1 (6 bases). Trimming took 7 bases from V and 0 from J, leaving 13 bases between them. The CDR3 extends over 15 amino acids. The germline V gene has CDR1 MNHNS and CDR2 SASEGT. This chain's CDR3 is CASTPWTDSNQPQHF. CDR3 DNA: TGTGCCAGCACCCCCTGGACAGATAGCAATCAGCCCCAGCATTTT.

CDR3 region: CSARPSVGLVLDTQYF. In nucleotides, the CDR3 is TGCAGTGCTAGACCTAGTGTGGGACTCGTCTTGGATACGCAGTATTTT. V is TRBV20-1 and J is TRBJ2-3; maybe TRBD2 (6 bases). Germline lookup yields CDR1 DFQATT and CDR2 SNEGSKA (reference sequence). This CDR3 spans 16 amino acids. Trimming stripped 2 bases from V and 6 bases from J, with 21 bases between.

This clonotype has a count of ten or more. The chain recombines TRBV29-1 with TRBJ2-5, with D unresolved. Trimming pared 4 bases from V and 2 bases from J, leaving 14 bases between. CDR1 is SQVTM and CDR2 is ANQGSEA in the germline V gene. The CDR3 totals 14 residues. The CDR3 DNA reads TGCAGCGTTGTACTTCACAGAAAACAAGAGACCCAGTACTTC. As protein: CSVVLHRKQETQYF.

This clonotype was counted between two and nine times. The rearrangement joins TRBV20-1 to TRBJ2-7; possibly TRBD1 or TRBD2 for D (5 bases each). Germline loops: CDR1 DFQATT, CDR2 SNEGSKA (reference sequence). Trimming cost V 1 base and J 2 bases, with 9 bases left between them. CDR3 size: 13 residues. CDR3 sequence: CSARGDVAYEQYF. CDR3 in DNA: TGCAGTGCTAGAGGGGACGTAGCCTACGAGCAGTACTTC.

V usage is TRBV20-1 and J usage is TRBJ2-1, with D tentatively TRBD1 or TRBD2 (5 bases each). Germline CDR1 and CDR2: DFQATT and SNEGSKA (reference sequence). Trimming took off 4 bases at V and 4 bases at J, with 11 bases between the two ends. The length of the CDR3 is 13 residues. The CDR3 region is CSATGTLYNEQFF. The CDR3 DNA follows: TGCAGTGCTACCGGGACCCTATACAATGAGCAGTTCTTC.

This clonotype was detected many times. This chain uses TRBV12-3 or TRBV12-4 with TRBJ2-2, with TRBD1 identical over 9 bases. V lost 8 bases and J lost 8; bases outside the gene matches: 6. The CDR3 is made up of 13 amino acids. CDR3: CASLQGAGGELFF. CDR3 bases: TGTGCCAGCCTACAGGGGGCAGGAGGGGAGCTGTTTTTT.

This chain connects TRBV12-3 or TRBV12-4 to TRBJ2-3; D might be TRBD1 or TRBD2, each matching 5 bases. The CDR3 runs 12 residues. The ends were cut back, 8 bases at V and 5 bases at J, with 11 bases in the middle. This CDR3 is CASRFGGDTQYF. CDR3 DNA sequence: TGTGCCAGCCGGTTTGGGGGAGATACGCAGTATTTT.

The table lists this clonotype with many counts. The chain is built from TRBV12-3 or TRBV12-4 and TRBJ2-2; D unclear. V lost 3 bases and J lost 0, with 2 bases in between. The CDR3 spans 13 residues. CDR3 loop: CASSFANTGELFF. CDR3 nucleotide sequence: TGTGCCAGCAGTTTTGCGAACACCGGGGAGCTGTTTTTT.

J is TRBJ1-2 and V is TRBV12-3 or TRBV12-4, with a weak D call TRBD1 (5 bases). V was cut by 7 bases and J by 7 bases, with 16 bases left in between. This CDR3 spans 13 amino acids. The CDR3 nucleotides are TGTGCCAGCATCTGGAGGGGTGCTAGTGGCTACACCTTC. It translates to CASIWRGASGYTF.

This clonotype was detected ten times or more. V gene TRBV12-3 or TRBV12-4 combines with J gene TRBJ2-7; 15 nucleotides match TRBD2. The CDR3 runs to 16 residues. V gave up 5 bases and J gave up 4 bases; unmatched junction bases: 6. The CDR3 nucleotides read TGTGCCAGCAGTCCCCCGGGGACTAGCGGGGGGTACGAGCAGTACTTC. Its translation is CASSPPGTSGGYEQYF.

The rearrangement links TRBV12-3 or TRBV12-4 to TRBJ2-5; 10 bases align to TRBD2. V was pared by 6 bases and J by 7 bases, with 8 bases of the junction left unmatched. The CDR3 extends over 14 amino acids. In nucleotides, the CDR3 is TGTGCCAGCAGCCTAGGACTAGCGGAAGGGACCCAGTACTTC. Its protein is CASSLGLAEGTQYF.

V is TRBV5-1 and J is TRBJ2-6; no reliable D call. Deletions cut 0 bases from V and 2 bases from J, with 9 bases between. This CDR3 comprises 16 residues. CDR1 and CDR2 from the germline V gene are SGHRS and YFSETQ. CDR3 bases: TGCGCCAGCAGCTTGGCCCCTCGGGCTGGGGCCAACGTCCTGACTTTC. Translated: CASSLAPRAGANVLTF.

This clonotype was detected many times. This chain links TRBV7-9 with TRBJ1-1; 7 nucleotides line up with TRBD1. The CDR3 runs to 15 residues. The V gene end was trimmed by 5 bases and the J gene end by 6 bases; junction bases not matched to a gene: 12. The germline gives CDR1 SEHNR, CDR2 FQNEAQ (reference sequence). This chain's CDR3 is CASSQGGQGGPEAFF. In nucleotides, the CDR3 is TGTGCCAGCAGCCAAGGAGGGCAGGGGGGCCCTGAAGCTTTCTTT.